This TCR beta chain comes out of a study of cytomegalovirus exposure and HLA in healthy donors (dated by TCRdb to the late 2010s). Regarding the complete study: An earlier analysis of approximately 640 of the donors reported 250 to 300 Gb of sequence data and 100 million to 130 million unique TCR beta sequences from about 200 million T cells. Roughly 300 gigabases of sequencing data and approximately 93 million unique TCR sequences were included in an early release covering under 650 HLA-typed donors. The genetic ancestry cluster associated with self-reported Caucasian donors included around four fifths of the approximately 410 genotyped donors. The aim of the study was to test whether cataloging public T cell receptors could identify signatures of past pathogen exposure. The study used immunosequencing to profile the T cell repertoires of some 600 subjects and linked those repertoires to cytomegalovirus serostatus. Besides the first cohort of roughly 660 subjects, a separate validation cohort made up of 120 different subjects was used. To predict cytomegalovirus infection status, the study brought together high-throughput TCR immunosequencing, statistical association of individual TCRs with disease status, and machine learning. In a later analysis, previously published TCR beta repertoires from hundreds of donors were re-analyzed and high-resolution HLA genotyping was added so that TCR occurrence patterns could be studied. In the later analysis, no new phenotypic data were used to find candidate immune exposures; instead, reliance was placed on TCR beta sequences and their occurrence across donors. To decide whether each TCR beta V gene segment behaved as functional or pseudogenic, an earlier analysis of fewer than 750 of the donors relied on high-throughput TCR beta sequencing. Donor age, sex, ethnicity and CMV serostatus were compiled alongside the repertoire data. Genome-wide SNP genotypes for about three fifths of the 666 donors were used in a later genetic analysis, which treated that subset as a discovery cohort. Every repertoire in the discovery cohort had been generated on one and the same sequencing platform. Both class I and class II loci were covered by HLA typing, at four-digit resolution. Typing coverage differed by locus: A, B, C, DRB1 and DQB1 were typed in roughly 629-630 donors, DQA1 in roughly 500, DPA1 in 600 to 610, and DPB1 in roughly 470. Because of strong linkage in the cohort, roughly five DR-DQ haplotypes were treated as single units for association and clustering. On average, over 200,000 unique TCR beta nucleotide sequences were sequenced per donor among 350 to 400 genotyped donors of the cohort, with roughly 18% of those sequences being non-productive. Summary of the overall study and its limitations: A cluster of highly shared sequence variants was judged likely to represent a technical artifact of the sequencing pipeline. In a later genetic analysis, a missense DCLRE1C variant was associated with V-gene and J-gene trimming of TCR beta chains, and the association was replicated in an independent cohort. In vitro tests confirmed that three of the cytomegalovirus-associated TCR beta chains recognize cytomegalovirus antigens. According to a later analysis, parvovirus B19, influenza, CMV and Epstein-Barr virus appeared linked to several top co-occurrence clusters. Roughly uniform sequencing depth across donors was assumed in presence/absence analyses, although this assumption may not hold. The authors suggested that the approach could potentially be generalized to other disease states and immunological phenotypes. The study gave a list of under 200 TCR beta chains associated with cytomegalovirus. Linkage disequilibrium might explain the correlated functional status among segregating V segments, but an unknown experimental factor could not be excluded. According to a later analysis, TCR association rates differed among HLA loci, with DRB1 alleles showing the most associated TCRs and HLA-C alleles showing the fewest. A further reported finding was that TCR beta sequences accurately predicted the HLA-A and HLA-B alleles for most subjects in the first cohort. In a later analysis, 16,951 TCR beta sequences were associated with specific HLA alleles at a false discovery rate of 0.05. In a later analysis, most CMV-associated TCR beta chains were found to appear HLA-restricted, with HLA associations seemingly driven largely by CMV exposure. Around 16 rarely observed V segments, including chromosome 9 orphons, were excluded from the earlier analysis of several hundred of the donors because counts were too low. When HLA alleles, especially DR and DQ, strongly co-occurred, TCR associations were difficult to assign to individual alleles. Some IMGT-functional V segments, including TRBV6-2 and TRBV6-3, could not be told apart with the 87-base-pair reads, so those segments were excluded. In an earlier analysis of roughly 560 of the donors, most TCR beta V segments were observed in productive rearrangements about 87% or about 30% of the time, broadly matching IMGT annotations. In both the original and validation cohorts, the classifier was reported to diagnose cytomegalovirus status with high specificity and sensitivity. Most TCR sequences were seen in very few donors, while some public TCRs were found in many individuals. The cohort was sequenced for TCR beta chains only, and without alpha or paired-chain data the features that could be detected were limited. The only immune exposure information available for the cohort was CMV serostatus. Compared with the approximately 710-donor mean, donors in an Asian-associated ancestry cluster had fewer N-insertions in productive TCRs, according to a later genetic analysis. In a later analysis, HLA-associated TCR beta chains showed more clonal expansion and lower generation probabilities than non-associated chains that were equally common. Because HLA typing was missing for some donors at each locus, association tests included only the typed subset.

The germline V gene specifies SGHVS as CDR1 and FQNEAQ as CDR2. Trimming removed 6 bases from V and 0 bases from J, leaving 9 bases between the germline ends. Counted from cysteine to phenylalanine, this CDR3 has 14 amino acids. Only CDR3 DNA remains: 42 bases, in frame from the first base. The cohort consisted of 666 healthy bone marrow donors. Cohort members were all nominally healthy when sampled, although unrecorded immune exposures were likely present. The donor was CMV seronegative and belonged to the group of 320 or so seronegative cohort members. Each donor provided a peripheral blood sample, and peripheral blood mononuclear cells were used for TCR beta sequencing. The Qiagen DNeasy Blood Extraction Kit was used to extract genomic DNA from the blood cell samples. Note on this clone: Its recognized antigen is unknown. Per-nucleotide qualities are absent, and no much larger clonotype sits a single base away.

Library preparation was by the immunoSEQ multiplex PCR assay. For the multiplex PCR, a mixture combining 60 forward primers for TCR Vbeta segments and 13 reverse primers for TCR Jbeta segments was used. The CDR3 region of rearranged TCR beta genes was amplified from genomic DNA with a multiplex PCR assay. The Illumina HiSeq System was used to sequence the amplified TCR beta libraries as 87-base-pair reads. The source study handled its data this way. A later analysis tallied 75 million to 95 million unique TCR beta chains across the 650 to 750 repertoires, and approximately 12 million of those chains were shared by two or more donors. Raw reads were error-corrected and collapsed into unique sequences by a nearest-neighbor algorithm in which closely related sequences were merged to remove PCR and sequencing errors. V, D and J gene segments were assigned by aligning CDR3 sequences to IMGT reference sequences. For a sequence to be retained, a match of at least six nucleotides to both a V gene segment and a J gene segment was required. Rearrangements were classified as productive when the CDR3 lacked stop codons and remained in frame with V and J, and all other rearrangements were classified as non-productive. CDR3 was defined according to IMGT convention as the region running from the second conserved V-encoded cysteine to the conserved J-encoded phenylalanine. In an earlier analysis of approximately 500 of the donors, sequences lacking an unambiguous match to a single V gene segment were excluded. An earlier analysis of fewer than 750 of the donors classified V segments as functional when productive rearrangements were above 56.7% and as segregating when the standard deviation between donors was above 5%. A statistical classification framework was developed to diagnose cytomegalovirus status using the catalog of TCR beta chain sequences. A later analysis assigned V and J genes by comparing TCR nucleotide sequences with IMGT/GENE-DB human TR gene sequences. Using the TCRdist pipeline, a later analysis assigned CDR3 sequences along with most-parsimonious VDJ recombination scenarios. In a later analysis, each TCR beta chain was defined by its CDR3 amino acid sequence together with its V-gene family, and reads without a unique V-gene family were excluded. A later analysis removed 600 or so highly shared, low-generation-probability nucleotide sequences to deal with suspected cross-contamination and a sequencing artifact. In a later analysis, a clonal expansion index for each public chain was calculated from normalized within-repertoire ranks of inferred template counts. In a later analysis, generation probabilities were computed with a VDJ recombination model fitted to out-of-frame rearrangements, and the resulting probabilities were checked against IGoR. In a later analysis, TCR-TCR, TCR-HLA and TCR-CMV co-occurrence was scored with hypergeometric tests, and a repertoire-size bias correction was applied to TCR pairs. To estimate false discovery rates, a later analysis permuted the HLA or CMV assignments 20 times. A later analysis grouped co-occurring TCRs with DBSCAN, adding TCRdist sequence similarity when clustering within HLA-allele-positive subsets. For co-occurrence clustering, repertoires with fewer than 30,000 or more than 120,000 public chains were excluded, along with 5 or 6 repertoires with anomalous nucleotide sharing. TCRdb took this table from immuneACCESS and kept in-frame rearrangements with V and J called. Such tables lack part of the clones; where checked against another copy, unresolved V genes explain under half of the gap, and the rest is unexplained. Clone size and V and J calls were adopted from that table, with D and trimming inferred from the DNA. The sample table lists approximately 220,000 clones, over 65% of them with a count of one. The ten biggest clones cover roughly 0.62% of the sample.

The sequence links TRBV7-8 to TRBJ1-3; the D gene remains uncertain. This clonotype was sampled from a man aged 18-30 years in good health and CMV-seronegative. The specimen sequenced was PBMCs. The CDR3 loop reads CASSSYSSGNTIYF. The nucleotide sequence is TGTGCCAGCAGTTCCTATAGCTCTGGAAACACCATATATTTT.